This T cell receptor (beta chain) is drawn from a study of T-cell memory formation after mild COVID-19. Germline CDR1 SGHRS, CDR2 YFSETQ. The CDR3 is made up of 12 amino acids. V gave up 1 base and J gave up 7 bases, with 9 bases separating them. One entry per CDR3 protein, called by TCRdb with MiXCR from the 5' RACE reads. Here the sample spans roughly 180,000 distinct CDR3 sequences, around a tenth being singletons. The chain has TRBV5-1 and TRBJ2-7; D is perhaps TRBD2 (5 bases). This clonotype was obtained from a young man who had mild COVID-19 (a few samples of this study predate the infection). Cell type and time point are not known. Sequencing input: PBMCs or a T cell subset sorted from them (not recorded which). CDR3 coding DNA: TGCGCCAGCAGCTTGACATCGGGAGAGCAGTACTTC. This encodes CASSLTSGEQYF.